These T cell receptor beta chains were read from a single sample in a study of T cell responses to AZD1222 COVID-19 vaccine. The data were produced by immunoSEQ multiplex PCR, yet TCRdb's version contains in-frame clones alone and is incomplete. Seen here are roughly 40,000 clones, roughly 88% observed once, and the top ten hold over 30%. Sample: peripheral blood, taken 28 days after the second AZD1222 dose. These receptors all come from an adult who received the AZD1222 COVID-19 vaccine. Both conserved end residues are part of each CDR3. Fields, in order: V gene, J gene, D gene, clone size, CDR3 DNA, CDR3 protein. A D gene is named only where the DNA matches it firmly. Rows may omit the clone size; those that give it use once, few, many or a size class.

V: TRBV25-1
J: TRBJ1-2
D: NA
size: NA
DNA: TGTGCCAGCAGACCCAGGGGACCGAACTATGGCTACACCTTC
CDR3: CASRPRGPNYGYTF

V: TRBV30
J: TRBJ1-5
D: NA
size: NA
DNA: TGTGCCTGGAGTCCCTATTCCGGACAGCCCCAGCATTTT
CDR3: CAWSPYSGQPQHF

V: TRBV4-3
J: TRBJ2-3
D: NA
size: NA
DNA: TGCGCCAGCAGCCAAGGGGCGAGGACTGGCGATACGCAGTATTTT
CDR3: CASSQGARTGDTQYF

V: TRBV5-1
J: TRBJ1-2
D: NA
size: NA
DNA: TGCGCCAGCAGCTTCCGGGACACCCAGGATGGCTACACCTTC
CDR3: CASSFRDTQDGYTF

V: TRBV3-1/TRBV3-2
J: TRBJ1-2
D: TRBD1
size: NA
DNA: TGTGCCAGCAGCCATTTCGTTGCGTCGGACAGGGTTTATGGCTACACCTTC
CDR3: CASSHFVASDRVYGYTF

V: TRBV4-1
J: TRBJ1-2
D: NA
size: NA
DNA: TGCGCCAGCAGCCAAGAGGAGGTCGTGCCTTCCTATGGCTACACCTTC
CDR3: CASSQEEVVPSYGYTF

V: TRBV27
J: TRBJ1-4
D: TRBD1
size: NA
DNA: TGTGCCAGCGGGGACAGGCCCTTGACTAATGAAAAACTGTTTTTT
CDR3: CASGDRPLTNEKLFF

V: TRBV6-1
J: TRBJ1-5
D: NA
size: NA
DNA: TGTGCCAGCAGTGAAGCGAGGTCAGCCTATCAGCCCCAGCATTTT
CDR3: CASSEARSAYQPQHF

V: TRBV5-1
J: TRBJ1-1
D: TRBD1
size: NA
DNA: TGCGCCAGCAGCTTCACAGGGGAGAACACTGAAGCTTTCTTT
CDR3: CASSFTGENTEAFF

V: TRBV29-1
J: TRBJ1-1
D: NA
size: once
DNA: TGCAGCGGGGGGGTGGCGGGAGCTGAAGCTTTCTTT
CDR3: CSGGVAGAEAFF

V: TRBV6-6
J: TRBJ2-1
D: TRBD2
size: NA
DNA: TGTGCCAGCAGTCGCCCTCGGAGCGGGGCCTCCTACAATGAGCAGTTCTTC
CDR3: CASSRPRSGASYNEQFF

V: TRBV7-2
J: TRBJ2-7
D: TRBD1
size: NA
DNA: TGTGCCAGCAGCCCTCGCCGGGACAGGGTACGGTACGAGCAGTACTTC
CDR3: CASSPRRDRVRYEQYF

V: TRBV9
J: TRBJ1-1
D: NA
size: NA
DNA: TGTGCCAGCAGCGTAGGCCATCCGAACACTGAAGCTTTCTTT
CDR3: CASSVGHPNTEAFF

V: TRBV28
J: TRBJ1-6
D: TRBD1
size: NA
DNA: TGTGCCAGCAGTTCTCCCGGACAGGGGACAAATTCACCCCTCCACTTT
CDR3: CASSSPGQGTNSPLHF

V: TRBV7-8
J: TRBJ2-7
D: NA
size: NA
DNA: TGTGCCAGCAGCAACTACCGGTCGTTCGAGCAGTACTTC
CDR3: CASSNYRSFEQYF

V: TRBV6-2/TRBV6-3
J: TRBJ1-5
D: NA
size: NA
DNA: TGTGCCAGCAGTTTAGGGAGAGGTCAGCCCCAGCATTTT
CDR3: CASSLGRGQPQHF

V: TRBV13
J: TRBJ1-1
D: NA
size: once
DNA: TGTGCCAGCAGCAAGCGGACAGTGAACACTGAAGCTTTCTTT
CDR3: CASSKRTVNTEAFF

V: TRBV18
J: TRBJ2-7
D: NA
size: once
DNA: TGTGCCAGCTCCTTTAACGGGGGGCGCGCCGACGAGCAGTACTTC
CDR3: CASSFNGGRADEQYF

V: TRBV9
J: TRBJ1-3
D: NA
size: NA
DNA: TGTGCCAGCAGCGCTACGGTCTCTGGAAACACCATATATTTT
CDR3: CASSATVSGNTIYF

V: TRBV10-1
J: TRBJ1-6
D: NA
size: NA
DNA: TGCGCCAGCAGTGAAGTGAGAGATTCACCCCTCCACTTT
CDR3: CASSEVRDSPLHF

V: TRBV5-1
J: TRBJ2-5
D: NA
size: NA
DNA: TGCGCCAGCAGCTTGGCCGGGGGCGGAGAGACCCAGTACTTC
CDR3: CASSLAGGGETQYF

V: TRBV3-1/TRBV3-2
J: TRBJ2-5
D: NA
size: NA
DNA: TGTGCCAGCAGCCGGGCGGGGCCGTGGGAGACCCAGTACTTC
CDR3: CASSRAGPWETQYF

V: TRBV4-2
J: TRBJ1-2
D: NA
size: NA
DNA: TGTGCCAGCAGCCAAACTATAACAGCGAACTATGGCTACACCTTC
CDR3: CASSQTITANYGYTF

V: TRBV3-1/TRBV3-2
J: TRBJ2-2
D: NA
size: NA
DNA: TGTGCCAGCAGCCAAGGGACGGCCAGCAGGGAGCTGTTTTTT
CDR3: CASSQGTASRELFF

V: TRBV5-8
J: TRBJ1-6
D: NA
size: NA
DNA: TGTGCCAGCACCCGGGGCATCTCCTATAATTCACCCCTCCACTTT
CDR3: CASTRGISYNSPLHF

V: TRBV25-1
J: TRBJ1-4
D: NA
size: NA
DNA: TGTGCCAGCAGTGTTGCAGGGAGGGTAACTAATGAAAAACTGTTTTTT
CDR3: CASSVAGRVTNEKLFF

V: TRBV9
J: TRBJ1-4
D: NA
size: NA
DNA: TGTGCCAGCAGCCTCCAGGGTACGTCTAATGAAAAACTGTTTTTT
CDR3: CASSLQGTSNEKLFF

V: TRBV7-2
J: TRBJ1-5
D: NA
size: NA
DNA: TGTGCCAGCAGCTTAGCTTCGGGCGGGACAAATCAGCCCCAGCATTTT
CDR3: CASSLASGGTNQPQHF

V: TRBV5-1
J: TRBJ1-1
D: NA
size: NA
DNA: TGCGCCAGCAACCTTCCAGGCAGGATTGAAGCTTTCTTT
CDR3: CASNLPGRIEAFF

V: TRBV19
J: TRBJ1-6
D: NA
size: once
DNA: TGTGCCAGCCAAGATACAGAGAACAATTCACCCCTCCACTTT
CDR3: CASQDTENNSPLHF

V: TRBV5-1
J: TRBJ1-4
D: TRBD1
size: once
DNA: TGCGCCAGCAGGACAGGGAATGAAAAACTGTTTTTT
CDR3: CASRTGNEKLFF

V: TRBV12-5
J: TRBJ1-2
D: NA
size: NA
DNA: TGTGCTAGTGGACCTAACAGGGATGATGGCTACACCTTC
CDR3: CASGPNRDDGYTF

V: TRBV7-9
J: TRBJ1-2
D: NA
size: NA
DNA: TGTGCCAGCAGCTTGTTTGTGGGCGCGAATGGCTACACCTTC
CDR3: CASSLFVGANGYTF

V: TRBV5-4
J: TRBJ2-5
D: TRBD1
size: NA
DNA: TGTGCCAGCAGCCCCAGGATTAGGACAGGGGGCTTGGAGACCCAGTACTTC
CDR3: CASSPRIRTGGLETQYF

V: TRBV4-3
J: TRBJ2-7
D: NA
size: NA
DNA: TGCGCCAGCAGCCAACTAAGAGGGGTCGAGCAGTACTTC
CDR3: CASSQLRGVEQYF

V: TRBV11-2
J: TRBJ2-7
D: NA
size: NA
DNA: TGTGCCAGCAGCTTAGTCCTCCGCGAGCCTAACTTC
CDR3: CASSLVLREPNF

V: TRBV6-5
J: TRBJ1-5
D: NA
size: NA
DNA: TGTGCCAGCAGACCCGACAAGGAGCGGCCCCAGCATTTT
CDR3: CASRPDKERPQHF

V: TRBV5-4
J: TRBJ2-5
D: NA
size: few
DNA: TGTGCCAGCAGCTTGGCCGGTGCCCAAGGGACCCAGTACTTC
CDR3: CASSLAGAQGTQYF

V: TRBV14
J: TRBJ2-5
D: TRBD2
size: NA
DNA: TGTGCCAGCAGCCAAGGGGGGAATCTAGCGGGGGTACACCAAGAGACCCAGTACTTC
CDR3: CASSQGGNLAGVHQETQYF

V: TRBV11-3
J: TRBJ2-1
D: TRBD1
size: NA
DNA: TGTGCCAGCAGCTTAGAAGGGGGACAGGGAGATGAGCAGTTCTTC
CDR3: CASSLEGGQGDEQFF

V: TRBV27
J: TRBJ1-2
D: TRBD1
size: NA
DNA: TGTGCCAGCAGTCCACGGACAGGGAATGGCTACACCTTC
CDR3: CASSPRTGNGYTF

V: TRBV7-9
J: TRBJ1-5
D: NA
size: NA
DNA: TGTGCCAGCAGCCCGGACACCCGCAATCAGCCCCAGCATTTT
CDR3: CASSPDTRNQPQHF

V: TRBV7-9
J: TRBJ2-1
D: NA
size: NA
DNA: TGTGCCAGCAGCTTAGTCTCCCTTATAATTTACAATGAGCAGTTCTTC
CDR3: CASSLVSLIIYNEQFF

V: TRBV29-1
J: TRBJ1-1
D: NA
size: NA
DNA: TGCAGCGTCCTGGGCTCTATGAACACTGAAGCTTTCTTT
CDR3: CSVLGSMNTEAFF

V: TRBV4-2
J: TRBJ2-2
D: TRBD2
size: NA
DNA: TGTGCCAGCAGCCAAATTAGCGGGGGGGCCGGGGAGCTGTTTTTT
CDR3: CASSQISGGAGELFF

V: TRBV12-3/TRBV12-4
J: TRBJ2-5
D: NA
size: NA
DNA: TGTGCCAGCAATTGGGGTGAGGAGACCCAGTACTTC
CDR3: CASNWGEETQYF

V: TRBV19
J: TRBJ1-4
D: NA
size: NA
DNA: TGTGCCACCATTTCTGAGGAAAAACTGTTTTTT
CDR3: CATISEEKLFF

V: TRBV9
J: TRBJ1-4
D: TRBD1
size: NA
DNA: TGTGCCAGCAGCGGCCGGGACAGGGACCCAACTAATGAAAAACTGTTTTTT
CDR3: CASSGRDRDPTNEKLFF

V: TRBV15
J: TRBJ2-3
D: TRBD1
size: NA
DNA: TGTGCCACCAGCAGAAAAGGGGGCGCGAAAGATACGCAGTATTTT
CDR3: CATSRKGGAKDTQYF

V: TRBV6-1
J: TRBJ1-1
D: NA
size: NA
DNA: TGTGCCAGCAGTGACGTAAAACCTGAAGCTTTCTTT
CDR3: CASSDVKPEAFF

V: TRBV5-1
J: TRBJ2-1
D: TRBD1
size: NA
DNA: TGCGCCAGCAGCTTGGGACAGGGACCTCCCGATGAGCAGTTCTTC
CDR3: CASSLGQGPPDEQFF

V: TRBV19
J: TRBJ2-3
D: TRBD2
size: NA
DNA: TGTGCCAGTAGTATAGGACTAGCGGGGGGGACTAGCACAGATACGCAGTATTTT
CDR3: CASSIGLAGGTSTDTQYF

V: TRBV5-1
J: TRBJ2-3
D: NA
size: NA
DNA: TGCGCCAGCAGCTTGGCTGGGACTAGCACAGATACGCAGTATTTT
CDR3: CASSLAGTSTDTQYF

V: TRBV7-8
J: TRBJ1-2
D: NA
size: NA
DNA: TGTGCCAGCAGCCCTATCCCGCAGGGGCGGGGAGGCTACACCTTC
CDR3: CASSPIPQGRGGYTF

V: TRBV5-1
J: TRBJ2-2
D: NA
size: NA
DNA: TGCGCCAGCAGCCCGGGACTCATTAACACCGGGGAGCTGTTTTTT
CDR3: CASSPGLINTGELFF

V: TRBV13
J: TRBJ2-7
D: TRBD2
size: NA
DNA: TGTGCCAGCAGCTTAGGGTCTAGCGGGGGTTCCTACGAGCAGTACTTC
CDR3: CASSLGSSGGSYEQYF

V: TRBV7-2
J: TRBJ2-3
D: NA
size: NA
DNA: TGTGCCAGCAGTAATATAGGGACAGATACGCAGTATTTT
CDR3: CASSNIGTDTQYF